The present entry profiles one T cell receptor beta chain with its context. The sample belongs to a study of blood T cell repertoires in COVID-19. Overall study context: The origin of the acute and convalescent COVID-19 samples was the United States, Italy and Spain.

Authors' processing steps: Estimates of nucleated cell counts were drawn from the amplification of reference gene primers. Here immunoSEQ multiplex PCR was the method, and the copy in TCRdb shows in-frame clones only, minus some. V, J and clone size were drawn from that table, and D and trimming were deduced from the DNA. The data show 52,000 or so clones, with approximately 82% seen just once and 11% to 15% held by the top ten. The clonotype comes from a human donor in a cohort sampled during active COVID-19. Input material: peripheral blood.

DNA of the CDR3: TGTGCCAGCAGTTTGTCGCGCGGGAGAGTTCTTTACGAGCAGTACTTC. Its translation is CASSLSRGRVLYEQYF. The chain couples TRBV6-5 to TRBJ2-7; 7 nucleotides align to TRBD2. Germline CDR1 and CDR2: MNHEY and SVGAGI. CDR3 size: 16 residues. The V segment lost 4 bases and the J segment 4 bases; nucleotides outside the gene matches: 13.